The 5 T cell receptor beta chains below come from one sample, sequenced in a study of Ad26.COV2.S vaccination and SARS-CoV-2 variants. Data came from immunoSEQ multiplex PCR; TCRdb stores just in-frame clones and leaves some out. Of fewer than 500,000 clones listed, less than 95% are singletons. Treatment meaning: around 19 received Ad26.COV2.S at low or high dose, single or two shots; 5 received placebo; per-sample allocation not given. Vaccine and placebo recipients were sampled on day 63 after the first injection. Sequenced here: peripheral blood, sampled in a trial of Ad26.COV2.S vaccine versus placebo. These receptors were taken from a person between 18 and 65 years old who received the Ad26.COV2.S COVID-19 vaccine or a placebo.

V and J are TRBV19 and TRBJ1-2, with TRBD1 as a possible D gene (5 bases). CDR1 is LNHDA, CDR2 SQIVND, per germline (reference sequence). The CDR3 is 15 amino acids. With 8 bases removed from V and 4 bases from J, the gap between germline ends came to 20 bases. The CDR3 spells CASDGRGFEGYGYTF. The CDR3 DNA reads as TGTGCCAGTGACGGACGGGGGTTCGAGGGCTATGGCTACACCTTC.

This chain uses TRBV6-6 with TRBJ2-3, with TRBD2 matching 8 bases. J lost 4 bases, V lost 6 bases, and 12 bases had no gene match. CDR1 MNHNY and CDR2 SVGAGI come from the germline V gene (reference sequence). There are 16 residues in the CDR3. Written as DNA, the CDR3 is TGTGCCAGCAGCCCCCCCGGGAGCGGGAGAGCAGATACGCAGTATTTT. Translating gives CASSPPGSGRADTQYF.

The chain joins TRBV6-6 to TRBJ2-7, with 7 bases identical to TRBD1. This CDR3 region has 16 residues. Germline loops: CDR1 MNHNY, CDR2 SVGAGI (reference sequence). Trimming cost V 2 bases and J 3 bases; bases outside gene matches: 10. CDR3 residues: CASSYHRDSDGYEQYF. The CDR3 coding sequence is TGTGCCAGCAGTTACCACCGGGACAGTGACGGCTACGAGCAGTACTTC.

J is TRBJ1-3 and V is TRBV9; D gene uncertain. The germline V gene has CDR1 SGDLS and CDR2 YYNGEE. The CDR3 runs 18 residues. V lost 1 base, J lost 0 bases, and 17 bases lay in between. As DNA, the CDR3 is TGTGCCAGCAGCGTATCTACCAGCACGGGCAGCTCTGGAAACACCATATATTTT. It translates to CASSVSTSTGSSGNTIYF. Drawing the rest from reference TRBV9 and TRBJ1-3, the complete variable domain is DSGVTQTPKHLITATGQRVTLRCSPRSGDLSVYWYQQSLDQGLQFLIQYYNGEERAKGNILERFSAQQFPDLHSELNLSSLELGDSALYFCASSVSTSTGSSGNTIYFGEGSWLTVV.

The chain employs TRBV3-1 (or the pseudogene TRBV3-2) and TRBJ2-5, with 11 positions matching TRBD1. This CDR3 is built from 15 residues. Germline loops: CDR1 LGHDT, CDR2 YNNKEL (reference sequence). The J segment lost 6 bases and the V segment lost 4 bases, leaving 7 bases of the junction unmatched. DNA for the CDR3: TGTGCCAGCAGCCGCGGGACAGGGGGTTCGCAGACCCAGTACTTC. This encodes CASSRGTGGSQTQYF.